The subject of this entry is one TCR beta chain. Its antigen remains unknown. These data come from a study of cytomegalovirus exposure and HLA in healthy donors. This CDR3 has 17 amino acids. V lost 8 bases and J lost 7; bases outside the gene matches: 14. The germline V gene has CDR1 MNHEY and CDR2 SMNVEV (reference sequence). Study results and limitations: An assumption of roughly uniform sequencing depth across donors underlay the presence/absence analyses.

The PCR used 60 Vbeta and 13 Jbeta primers. The data were produced by immunoSEQ multiplex PCR, yet TCRdb's version contains in-frame clones alone and is incomplete. The sample has approximately 150,000 clones, 82% seen once. The chain uses TRBV27 and TRBJ2-1; 13 bases are shared with TRBD2. Sequencing was done on a sample of PBMCs. The receptor was isolated from a male donor in good health and CMV-seronegative. The CDR3 loop reads CASYHRLAGGFRNEQFF. The CDR3 nucleotides are TGTGCCAGCTATCATAGACTAGCGGGAGGCTTCAGGAATGAGCAGTTCTTC.